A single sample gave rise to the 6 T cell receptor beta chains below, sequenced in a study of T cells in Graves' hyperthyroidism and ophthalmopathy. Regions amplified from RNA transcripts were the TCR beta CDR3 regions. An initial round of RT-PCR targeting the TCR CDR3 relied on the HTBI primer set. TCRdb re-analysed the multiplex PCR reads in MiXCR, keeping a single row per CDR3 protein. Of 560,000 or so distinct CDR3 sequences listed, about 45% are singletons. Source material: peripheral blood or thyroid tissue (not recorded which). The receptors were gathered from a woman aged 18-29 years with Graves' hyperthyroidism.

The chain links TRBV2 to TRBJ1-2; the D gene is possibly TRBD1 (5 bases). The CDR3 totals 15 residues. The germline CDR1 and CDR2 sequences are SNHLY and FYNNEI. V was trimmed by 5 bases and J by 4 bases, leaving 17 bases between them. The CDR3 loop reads CASSYRGQSGYGYTF. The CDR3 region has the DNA TGTGCCAGCAGTTACCGCGGACAATCGGGCTATGGCTACACCTTC.

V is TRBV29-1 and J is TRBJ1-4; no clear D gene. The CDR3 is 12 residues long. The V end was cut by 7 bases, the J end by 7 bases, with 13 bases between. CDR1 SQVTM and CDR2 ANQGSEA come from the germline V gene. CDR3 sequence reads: CSAGRAGEKLFF. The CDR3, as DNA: TGCAGCGCCGGGAGGGCGGGTGAAAAACTGTTTTTT.

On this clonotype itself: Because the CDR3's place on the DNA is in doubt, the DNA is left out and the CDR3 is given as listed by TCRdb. The CDR3 region is CASSSGQGSCFF. The gene calls are TRBV7-9 and TRBJ2-2. Looked up from germline, CDR1 is SEHNR and CDR2 is FQNEAQ (reference sequence). The CDR3 extends over 12 residues, inclusive of both ends.

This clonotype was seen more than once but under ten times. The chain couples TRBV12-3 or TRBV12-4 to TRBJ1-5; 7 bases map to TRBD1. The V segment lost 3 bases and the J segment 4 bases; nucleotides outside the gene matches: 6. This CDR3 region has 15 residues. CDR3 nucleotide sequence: TGTGCCAGCAGTTTCCGACAGGGTGGGAATCAGCCCCAGCATTTT. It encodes CASSFRQGGNQPQHF.

CDR3 sequence (DNA): TGCAGCGGATCTTCGACAGGGGCTGCCGATGAAGCTTTCTTT. This codes for CSGSSTGAADEAFF. The chain uses TRBV29-1 and TRBJ1-1, with 8 nucleotides matching TRBD1. This CDR3 is 14 amino acids long. V lost 7 bases and J lost 7; bases outside the gene matches: 14. Germline CDR1 SQVTM, CDR2 ANQGSEA.

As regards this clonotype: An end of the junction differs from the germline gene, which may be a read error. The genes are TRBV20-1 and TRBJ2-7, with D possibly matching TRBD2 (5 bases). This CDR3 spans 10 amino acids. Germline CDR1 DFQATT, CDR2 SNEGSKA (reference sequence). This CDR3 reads CSARVGEQHF. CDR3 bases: TGCAGTGCTAGAGTGGGAGAGCAGCACTTC.